The 14 T cell receptor beta chains listed next were all sequenced from one sample in a study of cytomegalovirus exposure and HLA in healthy donors. The primer mix had 60 Vbeta and 13 Jbeta primers. Profiling relied on immunoSEQ multiplex PCR, and the TCRdb table lists in-frame clones only, not all of them. The sample lists 150,000 to 200,000 clones, approximately 70% seen once, with roughly 6.6% in the top ten. Sequencing input: PBMCs. These receptors came from a man aged 35-49 years in good health and CMV-seropositive.

The chain couples TRBV19 to TRBJ2-7; D may be TRBD1 (5 bases). The germline V gene encodes CDR1 LNHDA and CDR2 SQIVND (reference sequence). CDR3 length: 15 residues. V lost 1 base and J lost 0, with 10 bases in between. The CDR3 is CASSIGGGSSYEQYF. The CDR3 DNA reads as TGTGCCAGTAGTATAGGGGGCGGCAGCTCCTACGAGCAGTACTTC.

This clone has ten or more counts. The chain employs TRBV18 and TRBJ2-1; 9 nucleotides line up with TRBD1. CDR1 KGHSH and CDR2 LQKENI come from the germline V gene. Trimming at V came to 5 bases and at J to 8 bases, leaving 7 bases not matched to a gene. The CDR3 is 14 amino acids. The CDR3 spells CASSLPGQGHEQFF. The CDR3 region has the DNA TGTGCCAGCTCATTGCCGGGACAGGGCCATGAGCAGTTCTTC. The variable domain in full, with the rest retrieved from reference TRBV18 and TRBJ2-1, is NAGVMQNPRHLVRRRGQEARLRCSPMKGHSHVYWYRQLPEEGLKFMVYLQKENIIDESGMPKERFSAEFPKEGPSILRIQQVVRGDSAAYFCASSLPGQGHEQFFGPGTRLTVL.

This sequence joins TRBV19 and TRBJ1-2; a weak D match, TRBD1 (6 bases). V was trimmed by 4 bases and J by 4 bases, leaving 10 bases between them. Per germline, CDR1 LNHDA and CDR2 SQIVND (reference sequence). This CDR3 is built from 13 residues. DNA for the CDR3: TGTGCCAGTAGTACGGACAGCCCCTATGGCTACACCTTC. Its protein product is CASSTDSPYGYTF.

The J gene is TRBJ2-1, the V gene TRBV7-8; D is perhaps TRBD2 (6 bases). The CDR3 sequence is 16 residues long. The ends were cut back, 5 bases at V and 6 bases at J, with 20 bases in the middle. Germline assignment: CDR1 SGHVS and CDR2 FQNEAQ. CDR3 sequence (DNA): TGTGCCAGCAGCCGAGCCGGGACTCTCGTCGGCAATGAGCAGTTCTTC. Protein product: CASSRAGTLVGNEQFF.

This clone has more than one count but fewer than ten. The chain recombines TRBV2 with TRBJ2-7; D is uncertain. Germline assignment: CDR1 SNHLY and CDR2 FYNNEI. CDR3 size: 12 residues. The germline V and J ends were trimmed by 7 bases and 2 bases, with 9 bases remaining between them. The CDR3 protein is CASTARTYEQYF. CDR3 bases: TGTGCCAGCACGGCGAGGACCTACGAGCAGTACTTC. Full variable domain (rest looked up from reference TRBV2 and TRBJ2-7): EPEVTQTPSHQVTQMGQEVILRCVPISNHLYFYWYRQILGQKVEFLVSFYNNEISEKSEIFDDQFSVERPDGSNFTLKIRSTKLEDSAMYFCASTARTYEQYFGPGTRLTVT.

The CDR3 DNA sequence: TGCGCCAGCAGTCCTCAGGGGAGTCAGCCCCAGCATTTT. Translation gives CASSPQGSQPQHF. V is TRBV10-2 and J is TRBJ1-5, with D possibly matching TRBD1 (6 bases). CDR3 size: 13 residues. V was pared by 5 bases and J by 6 bases, with 11 bases between. The germline V gene encodes CDR1 WSHSY and CDR2 SAAADI.

V usage is TRBV2 and J usage is TRBJ2-5; the D gene is possibly TRBD1 (5 bases). Germline V gene data show CDR1 as SNHLY and CDR2 as FYNNEI. The CDR3 spans 14 residues. V shed 3 bases and J shed 5 bases, with 13 bases lying between them. CDR3 loop: CASSDLIGVETQYF. In DNA form, the CDR3 reads TGTGCCAGCAGTGATCTCATAGGGGTGGAGACCCAGTACTTC.

The rearrangement uses TRBV7-2 and TRBJ2-5; 7 bases map to TRBD1. Matching the DNA end better, TRBJ2-7 makes the J call doubtful. The CDR3 runs 15 residues. Per germline, CDR1 SGHTA and CDR2 FQGNSA. Here the CDR3 DNA reads TGTGCCAGCAGCCGTACCGGGACAGAGTCCTACGAGCAGTACTTC. The encoded protein is CASSRTGTESYEQYF.

The table lists this clone with a few counts. The chain couples TRBV27 to TRBJ2-7, with 10 bases that match TRBD2. This CDR3 has 15 residues. CDR1 and CDR2 (germline): MNHEY, SMNVEV (reference sequence). J gave up 2 bases and V 4 bases, and 5 bases lay outside the gene matches. CDR3 coding DNA: TGTGCCAGCAGTTCCGGGACTAGCGCTCCCTACGAGCAGTACTTC. Amino acids: CASSSGTSAPYEQYF.

The chain couples TRBV9 to TRBJ1-5, with D uncertain. This CDR3 is 13 amino acids long. Trimming cost V 2 bases and J 3 bases, with 6 bases left between them. Per the germline V gene, CDR1 is SGDLS and CDR2 is YYNGEE. The CDR3: CASSVGSNQPQHF. The CDR3 bases are TGTGCCAGCAGCGTCGGGTCCAATCAGCCCCAGCATTTT.

The V gene is TRBV7-3, the J gene TRBJ2-1; 11 bases agree with TRBD2. The CDR3 length is 17 residues. Germline CDR1 and CDR2: SGHTA and FQGTGA. Unmatched junction bases numbered 9, after V lost 5 bases and J lost 3 bases. The CDR3 protein is CASSTGTSGAVYNEQFF. The CDR3 nucleotides read TGTGCCAGCAGCACCGGGACTAGCGGTGCTGTCTACAATGAGCAGTTCTTC.

This clone appeared a few times. V gene TRBV18 combines with J gene TRBJ2-1; weak D call: TRBD1 (5 bases). Germline V gives CDR1 KGHSH, CDR2 LQKENI. The CDR3 is made up of 15 amino acids. Trimming removed 0 bases at V and 7 bases at J, with 13 bases between. As DNA, the CDR3 is TGTGCCAGCTCACCACCACAGGACCTCCATAATGAGCAGTTCTTC. Encoded protein: CASSPPQDLHNEQFF. Together with reference TRBV18 and TRBJ2-1, the CDR3 gives the full variable domain: NAGVMQNPRHLVRRRGQEARLRCSPMKGHSHVYWYRQLPEEGLKFMVYLQKENIIDESGMPKERFSAEFPKEGPSILRIQQVVRGDSAAYFCASSPPQDLHNEQFFGPGTRLTVL.

This chain connects TRBV7-2 to TRBJ1-5; 8 bases are a match to TRBD1. Germline V gives CDR1 SGHTA, CDR2 FQGNSA. The CDR3 has 15 amino acids. The V segment lost 5 bases and the J segment 6 bases; nucleotides outside the gene matches: 9. CDR3 in DNA: TGTGCCAGCAGCACCACCGGGACAGGCGGTCAGCCCCAGCATTTT. Translation gives CASSTTGTGGQPQHF.

There are a few counts of this clone. The chain has TRBV7-2 and TRBJ1-3; 10 positions agree with TRBD1. The J segment lost 3 bases and the V segment lost 4 bases, leaving 3 bases of the junction unmatched. In germline, CDR1 is SGHTA, CDR2 FQGNSA. This CDR3 comprises 15 residues. This CDR3 is CASSWGTGVGNTIYF. CDR3 DNA: TGTGCCAGCAGCTGGGGGACAGGGGTTGGAAACACCATATATTTT. Based on the CDR3 plus reference TRBV7-2 and TRBJ1-3, the full variable domain is GAGVSQSPSNKVTEKGKDVELRCDPISGHTALYWYRQSLGQGLEFLIYFQGNSAPDKSGLPSDRFSAERTGGSVSTLTIQRTQQEDSAVYLCASSWGTGVGNTIYFGEGSWLTVV.